Included here is one TCR beta chain sequence, with context. Antigen: not known. These data originate in a study of T cell clones after liver transplantation. Overall study results and limits: These preliminary findings come from unstandardized post-transplant sampling times.

Per the germline V gene, CDR1 is SGHDT and CDR2 is YYEEEE. V was shortened by 2 bases and J by 4 bases, with 9 bases between the two germline ends. CDR3 length: 14 amino acids. Libraries were prepared by immunoSEQ multiplex PCR; TCRdb keeps only in-frame clonotypes and omits some of them. The table has under 10,000 clones, around 80% seen once. This sequence joins TRBV5-6 and TRBJ2-2; no definite D call. The sequences come from CD8+ T cells from blood, collected before liver transplant. This TCR was recovered from a human donor who received a liver transplant. CDR3 coding DNA: TGTGCCAGCAGCTTTTCGAGCATCACCGGGGAGCTGTTTTTT. Residues: CASSFSSITGELFF.